This TCR beta chain derives from a study of blood T cell repertoires in COVID-19. Sequencing was performed with immunoSEQ multiplex PCR; in TCRdb, only in-frame clones are kept and a portion is missing. The sample shows about 95,000 clones, about 85% of them seen only once. Germline V gene lookup returns CDR1 GTSNPN and CDR2 SVGIG (reference sequence). V lost 4 bases and J lost 4; bases outside the gene matches: 16. The CDR3 contains 16 residues. The sequencing sample was made of peripheral blood. This chain uses TRBV30 with TRBJ2-7; 7 nucleotides align to TRBD1. The TCR was taken from an elderly man with active or convalescent COVID-19. CDR3 loop: CAWKLTGLRGLYEQYF. CDR3 nucleotides: TGTGCCTGGAAACTGACGGGGTTGAGGGGGCTATACGAGCAGTACTTC.